A selection of T cell receptor beta chains follows, all from one sample in a study of blood T cell repertoires in COVID-19. The protocol was immunoSEQ multiplex PCR, while the TCRdb copy is restricted to in-frame clones and leaves out a portion. The sample shows approximately 240,000 clones, about 90% of them seen only once. Sequencing was done on a sample of peripheral blood. The receptors shown here come from a man aged 25 to 40 with COVID-19, enrolled during active disease. Both conserved end residues are part of each CDR3. The D gene is left open where the match is weak. Clone size, where shown, is once, few, many, or a class for clones that have expanded.

D	size	V	J	CDR3	DNA
TRBD1	NA	TRBV5-1	TRBJ2-2	CASRTGTANTGELFF	TGCGCCAGCAGGACCGGGACAGCGAACACCGGGGAGCTGTTTTTT
NA	NA	TRBV12-3/TRBV12-4	TRBJ1-5	CASTPQIHQPQHF	TGTGCCAGCACCCCTCAGATACATCAGCCCCAGCATTTT
NA	NA	TRBV30	TRBJ2-7	CAWSKRQNLFSYEQYF	TGTGCCTGGAGTAAACGACAGAACCTATTCTCCTACGAGCAGTACTTC
NA	NA	TRBV11-2	TRBJ2-2	CASSLVSRLAGAGELFF	TGTGCCAGCAGCTTAGTTAGCCGACTAGCAGGGGCCGGGGAGCTGTTTTTT
NA	once	TRBV19	TRBJ2-5	CASSPPQGATTQYF	TGTGCCAGTAGTCCCCCACAGGGCGCAACGACCCAGTACTTC
NA	NA	TRBV11-1	TRBJ1-1	CASSPPPQGGTEAFF	TGTGCCAGCAGCCCACCCCCCCAGGGAGGCACTGAAGCTTTCTTT
TRBD2	NA	TRBV7-2	TRBJ2-7	CASSLASSGGSWYEQYF	TGTGCCAGCAGCTTAGCGTCTAGCGGGGGAAGTTGGTACGAGCAGTACTTC
NA	NA	TRBV7-9	TRBJ1-3	CASSLDGRSGNTIYF	TGTGCCAGCAGCTTAGACGGGAGGTCAGGAAACACCATATATTTT
TRBD1	once	TRBV6-5	TRBJ1-2	CASSNHRGGYTF	TGTGCCAGCAGTAACCACAGGGGAGGCTACACCTTC
TRBD1	NA	TRBV2	TRBJ1-2	CASDFSGQGRGYTF	TGTGCCAGCGATTTCTCGGGACAGGGTCGGGGCTACACCTTC
NA	NA	TRBV2	TRBJ1-2	CASSEGDNRHF	TGTGCCAGCAGTGAAGGGGACAACCGCCACTTC
TRBD2	once	TRBV3-1/TRBV3-2	TRBJ2-1	CASSQDRVAGGDGEQFF	TGTGCCAGCAGCCAGGACAGGGTAGCGGGGGGGGACGGTGAGCAGTTCTTC
TRBD1	NA	TRBV5-1	TRBJ1-6	CASSFKTPGQGGSPLHF	TGCGCCAGCAGTTTCAAGACCCCGGGACAGGGTGGTTCACCCCTCCACTTT
NA	NA	TRBV19	TRBJ1-5	CASKEGGQPQHF	TGTGCCAGTAAAGAAGGGGGTCAGCCCCAGCATTTT
NA	NA	TRBV27	TRBJ1-1	CASSRQEGRSTEAFF	TGTGCCAGCAGTAGGCAGGAGGGCAGGAGCACTGAAGCTTTCTTT
NA	NA	TRBV3-1/TRBV3-2	TRBJ1-1	CASSQATVSSLNTEAFF	TGTGCCAGCAGCCAAGCTACAGTTTCCTCCCTGAACACTGAAGCTTTCTTT
NA	NA	TRBV29-1	TRBJ2-1	CSVEPGNEQFF	TGCAGCGTTGAACCCGGGAACGAGCAGTTCTTC
NA	NA	TRBV5-4	TRBJ1-2	CASSLDRGFNGYTF	TGTGCCAGCAGCTTGGATAGAGGCTTTAATGGCTACACCTTC
TRBD1	NA	TRBV27	TRBJ2-1	CASSPGTVGNNEQFF	TGTGCCAGCAGTCCGGGGACAGTCGGGAACAATGAGCAGTTCTTC
TRBD2	NA	TRBV5-6	TRBJ2-5	CASSSPSGGETQYF	TGTGCCAGCAGCTCCCCTAGCGGGGGGGAGACCCAGTACTTC
TRBD2	NA	TRBV10-1	TRBJ2-5	CASSESTGGQETQYF	TGCGCCAGCAGTGAGTCCACGGGGGGACAAGAGACCCAGTACTTC
NA	NA	TRBV25-1	TRBJ1-1	CASGGVGPNTEAFF	TGTGCCTCGGGGGGGGTAGGGCCGAACACTGAAGCTTTCTTT
TRBD1	once	TRBV5-4	TRBJ2-7	CASSTPGGVFYEQYF	TGTGCCAGCAGCACCCCAGGGGGCGTCTTTTACGAGCAGTACTTC
TRBD1	NA	TRBV18	TRBJ1-1	CASSRAGGITEAFF	TGTGCCAGCTCAAGAGCAGGGGGCATCACTGAAGCTTTCTTT
TRBD1	NA	TRBV5-4	TRBJ2-2	CASSPTGQGQRELFF	TGTGCCAGCAGCCCGACAGGACAGGGGCAAAGGGAGCTGTTTTTT
TRBD1	once	TRBV6-5	TRBJ2-1	CASRTGTGKNEQFF	TGTGCCAGCAGGACCGGGACAGGGAAGAATGAGCAGTTCTTC
NA	once	TRBV7-9	TRBJ1-4	CASLRYGGKLFF	TGTGCCAGCCTGAGGTACGGCGGAAAACTGTTTTTT
TRBD1	NA	TRBV27	TRBJ1-2	CASSPDRGGYGYTF	TGTGCCAGCAGTCCAGACAGGGGAGGCTATGGCTACACCTTC
TRBD1	few	TRBV9	TRBJ1-3	CASSVADREKGNTIYF	TGTGCCAGCAGCGTAGCCGACAGGGAAAAAGGAAACACCATATATTTT
NA	once	TRBV28	TRBJ2-1	CASSFARGAGENEQFF	TGTGCCAGCAGTTTTGCGCGGGGCGCTGGGGAAAATGAGCAGTTCTTC
NA	NA	TRBV12-3/TRBV12-4	TRBJ2-1	CASSHGSSGQFF	TGTGCCAGCAGTCATGGGAGCAGTGGGCAGTTCTTC
NA	NA	TRBV5-1	TRBJ1-5	CASSLGSGDGSNQPQHF	TGCGCCAGCAGCTTGGGTAGCGGGGACGGAAGCAATCAGCCCCAGCATTTT
NA	NA	TRBV7-9	TRBJ1-3	CASSLGRGTGNTIYF	TGTGCCAGCAGCTTAGGGCGGGGAACCGGAAACACCATATATTTT
NA	NA	TRBV5-4	TRBJ1-4	CASSVPGEGSNEKLFF	TGTGCCAGCAGCGTCCCCGGGGAGGGTTCTAATGAAAAACTGTTTTTT
NA	NA	TRBV7-2	TRBJ2-2	CASSPRLVTGELFF	TGTGCCAGCAGCCCCAGACTAGTAACCGGGGAGCTGTTTTTT
TRBD1	NA	TRBV9	TRBJ1-2	CASSVESWAGGFPYYGYTF	TGTGCCAGCAGCGTAGAGTCGTGGGCAGGGGGCTTCCCCTACTATGGCTACACCTTC
TRBD1	NA	TRBV7-2	TRBJ1-5	CASSLESGGGRQPQHF	TGTGCCAGCAGCTTAGAGTCAGGGGGCGGGCGACAGCCCCAGCATTTT
NA	NA	TRBV2	TRBJ2-7	CASRPTVNSYEQYF	TGTGCCAGCAGACCGACAGTAAACTCCTACGAGCAGTACTTC
NA	NA	TRBV11-2	TRBJ1-1	CASSPSAPSLEAFF	TGTGCCAGCAGCCCCAGTGCCCCAAGTTTAGAAGCTTTCTTT
NA	NA	TRBV9	TRBJ1-6	CASSVLPAYNSPLHF	TGTGCCAGCAGCGTATTGCCGGCCTATAATTCACCCCTCCACTTT
TRBD1	NA	TRBV6-5	TRBJ2-1	CASSSTDRGRFHEQFF	TGTGCCAGCAGTTCTACGGACAGGGGGCGCTTCCATGAGCAGTTCTTC
NA	few	TRBV19	TRBJ2-5	CASSTVGGEETQYF	TGTGCCAGTAGCACCGTCGGCGGGGAAGAGACCCAGTACTTC
NA	NA	TRBV25-1	TRBJ1-2	CASSESSLSYGYTF	TGTGCCAGCAGTGAATCGAGCCTCTCCTATGGCTACACCTTC
TRBD1	once	TRBV14	TRBJ1-4	CASSLGQGEATNEKLFF	TGTGCCAGCAGCCTTGGACAGGGGGAGGCAACTAATGAAAAACTGTTTTTT
TRBD1	NA	TRBV15	TRBJ1-4	CATSSTRDRATNEKLFF	TGTGCCACCAGCAGTACCCGGGACAGGGCAACTAATGAAAAACTGTTTTTT
NA	once	TRBV25-1	TRBJ1-1	CASSRTGTEAFF	TGTGCCAGCAGTAGAACGGGCACTGAAGCTTTCTTT
NA	NA	TRBV4-1	TRBJ1-1	CASSQDLGRAGYNEAFF	TGCGCCAGCAGCCAAGATCTAGGCAGGGCCGGCTACAATGAAGCTTTCTTT
NA	NA	TRBV7-9	TRBJ1-1	CASSSSLGVGGTEAFF	TGTGCCAGCAGCTCCAGCCTTGGGGTCGGGGGCACTGAAGCTTTCTTT
TRBD1	NA	TRBV12-5	TRBJ1-3	CASGLVGGGGNTIYF	TGTGCTAGTGGTTTGGTAGGGGGCGGTGGAAACACCATATATTTT
TRBD1	NA	TRBV2	TRBJ1-1	CASSRTGDTEAFF	TGTGCCAGCAGCCGGACAGGGGACACTGAAGCTTTCTTT
NA	NA	TRBV19	TRBJ2-4	CATQESGLAKNIQYF	TGTGCCACCCAAGAGTCGGGTTTAGCCAAAAACATTCAGTACTTC
TRBD1	NA	TRBV6-6	TRBJ1-4	CASGDRVWEKLFF	TGTGCCAGCGGGGACAGGGTATGGGAAAAACTGTTTTTT
TRBD1	NA	TRBV18	TRBJ1-1	CASSLDRDGTEAFF	TGTGCCAGCTCCCTCGACAGGGATGGGACTGAAGCTTTCTTT
NA	NA	TRBV5-6	TRBJ2-5	CASSFGRIQETQYF	TGTGCCAGCAGCTTTGGGCGTATACAAGAGACCCAGTACTTC
TRBD1	NA	TRBV5-4	TRBJ1-2	CASSYPGQGGDGYTF	TGTGCCAGCAGCTATCCTGGACAGGGAGGGGATGGCTACACCTTC
NA	NA	TRBV3-1/TRBV3-2	TRBJ1-6	CASSQPGMSPLHF	TGTGCCAGCAGCCAACCGGGTATGTCGCCCCTCCACTTT
NA	NA	TRBV6-6	TRBJ1-3	CASNAQGRSGNTIYF	TGTGCCAGCAATGCACAGGGTCGCTCTGGAAACACCATATATTTT
TRBD2	NA	TRBV7-2	TRBJ2-5	CASSQGLAGGKTQYF	TGTGCCAGCAGCCAGGGACTAGCGGGGGGGAAGACCCAGTACTTC
NA	NA	TRBV6-1	TRBJ1-1	CASSEERGGWTEAFF	TGTGCCAGCAGTGAAGAGAGGGGGGGTTGGACTGAAGCTTTCTTT